Listed below are T cell receptor beta chains from one sample, sequenced in a study of PD-1 blockade in classical Hodgkin lymphoma. TCRdb's table, derived via immunoSEQ multiplex PCR, lists solely in-frame clones and lacks some. The table records some 93,000 clones, 89% of them present only once. The material was peripheral blood mononuclear cells (PBMCs), obtained before the second cycle of nivolumab. The receptors derive from a human donor with classical Hodgkin lymphoma. CDR3s include the opening cysteine and the closing phenylalanine or tryptophan. The D gene is left open where the match is weak. Size values are once, few and many counts, or a class for expanded clones, and some rows have none.

d_gene	v_gene	abundance	j_gene	CDR3aa	CDR3nt
TRBD2	TRBV7-2	once	TRBJ2-5	CASSPGLALPQYF	TGTGCCAGCAGCCCTGGACTAGCCTTGCCCCAGTACTTC
TRBD2	TRBV28	once	TRBJ2-1	CASPPSGIRYNEQFF	TGTGCCAGCCCACCGAGCGGGATAAGGTACAATGAGCAGTTCTTC
.	TRBV6-5	.	TRBJ2-1	CASSPGRQYNEQFF	TGTGCCAGCAGTCCTGGGAGGCAGTACAATGAGCAGTTCTTC
TRBD2	TRBV11-2	once	TRBJ2-7	CASSPFPREGWEQYF	TGTGCCAGCAGTCCCTTTCCACGGGAGGGGTGGGAGCAGTACTTC
.	TRBV28	.	TRBJ2-2	CAIAGLYTGELFF	TGTGCCATCGCGGGACTTTACACCGGGGAGCTGTTTTTT
.	TRBV6-5	.	TRBJ2-2	CASSYRRGELFF	TGTGCCAGCAGTTACAGGCGGGGGGAGCTGTTTTTT
TRBD1	TRBV15	.	TRBJ2-7	CATSGKDRGYEQYF	TGTGCCACCAGCGGAAAGGACAGGGGATACGAGCAGTACTTC
.	TRBV13	.	TRBJ2-2	CASSLAGGTGELFF	TGTGCCAGCAGCTTAGCGGGTGGCACCGGGGAGCTGTTTTTT
.	TRBV11-3	.	TRBJ2-2	CASSHGLGSGELFF	TGTGCCAGCAGCCACGGGCTTGGTTCCGGGGAGCTGTTTTTT
.	TRBV7-6	.	TRBJ2-2	CAIKQEPTGELFF	TGTGCCATAAAACAGGAGCCCACCGGGGAGCTGTTTTTT
TRBD2	TRBV28	.	TRBJ2-7	CASSSTTSGTLYEQYF	TGTGCCAGCAGTTCTACGACTAGCGGGACCCTCTACGAGCAGTACTTC
.	TRBV6-1	.	TRBJ2-7	CASSTRDSSSYEQYF	TGTGCCAGCAGTACCCGGGACTCGAGCTCCTACGAGCAGTACTTC
TRBD2	TRBV28	once	TRBJ2-2	CASRGAREANTGELFF	TGTGCCAGCAGGGGGGCGCGGGAGGCGAACACCGGGGAGCTGTTTTTT
.	TRBV2	.	TRBJ1-1	CASSDEMNTEAFF	TGTGCCAGCAGTGACGAAATGAACACTGAAGCTTTCTTT
TRBD1	TRBV28	few	TRBJ2-7	CASSVTGGIYEQYF	TGTGCCAGCAGCGTTACAGGGGGGATCTACGAGCAGTACTTC
.	TRBV7-6	.	TRBJ2-5	CASSPAPGETQYF	TGTGCCAGCAGCCCCGCCCCGGGAGAGACCCAGTACTTC
TRBD1	TRBV11-2	.	TRBJ1-4	CASSPSGTGGEKLFF	TGTGCCAGCAGCCCCTCCGGGACAGGGGGTGAAAAACTGTTTTTT
TRBD1	TRBV10-3	.	TRBJ2-2	CAIRGPGGLTGELFF	TGTGCCATCAGGGGGCCAGGGGGCTTAACCGGGGAGCTGTTTTTT
TRBD1	TRBV19	.	TRBJ1-1	CASTRTGQGMRNTEAFF	TGTGCCAGTACCAGAACCGGACAGGGCATGAGGAACACTGAAGCTTTCTTT
.	TRBV28	.	TRBJ2-5	CASSLTGGMSGETQYF	TGTGCCAGCAGTTTAACGGGGGGCATGTCAGGAGAGACCCAGTACTTC
TRBD2	TRBV5-6	.	TRBJ2-5	CASEVGAGQETQYF	TGTGCCAGCGAGGTGGGAGCGGGACAAGAGACCCAGTACTTC
.	TRBV19	.	TRBJ2-3	CASSIGSQLPDTQYF	TGTGCCAGTAGTATCGGTAGTCAGTTACCAGATACGCAGTATTTT
.	TRBV4-2	once	TRBJ2-7	CASSFQLESYEQYF	TGTGCCAGCAGCTTTCAGCTTGAATCCTACGAGCAGTACTTC
TRBD2	TRBV18	.	TRBJ2-1	CASSLGLAGNEQFF	TGTGCCAGCTCACTTGGACTAGCGGGGAATGAGCAGTTCTTC
TRBD1	TRBV18	.	TRBJ2-1	CASSLQGANEQFF	TGTGCCAGCTCACTACAGGGGGCGAATGAGCAGTTCTTC
.	TRBV5-6	.	TRBJ2-3	CASSLPQGWDTQYF	TGTGCCAGCAGCTTGCCTCAGGGGTGGGATACGCAGTATTTT
TRBD1	TRBV18	.	TRBJ2-1	CASSPGQDNEQFF	TGTGCCAGCTCACCAGGACAGGACAATGAGCAGTTCTTC
.	TRBV7-9	.	TRBJ2-3	CASSLVSGPDTQYF	TGTGCCAGCAGCTTAGTTTCAGGACCAGATACGCAGTATTTT
TRBD2	TRBV2	.	TRBJ2-3	CASSDPGGDTGDTQYF	TGTGCCAGCAGTGACCCGGGAGGCGACACAGGAGATACGCAGTATTTT
TRBD1	TRBV11-2	.	TRBJ2-7	CASSFLMVTGLYSYEQYF	TGTGCCAGCAGTTTCTTGATGGTGACAGGGCTGTATTCCTACGAGCAGTACTTC
TRBD2	TRBV6-6	.	TRBJ2-5	CASSLRLAGTEETQYF	TGTGCCAGCAGTTTAAGACTAGCGGGAACAGAAGAGACCCAGTACTTC
.	TRBV7-2	medium-sized	TRBJ2-7	CASSKVGESSYEQYF	TGTGCCAGCAGCAAAGTCGGGGAAAGCTCCTACGAGCAGTACTTC
.	TRBV10-1	.	TRBJ2-7	CASSEGGYEQYF	TGCGCCAGCAGTGAGGGGGGCTACGAGCAGTACTTC
.	TRBV5-1	.	TRBJ2-7	CASSLWDGEQYF	TGCGCCAGCAGCCTGTGGGACGGCGAGCAGTACTTC
TRBD2	TRBV6-1	.	TRBJ2-5	CASSRTSGSQETQYF	TGTGCCAGCAGCCGGACTAGCGGGAGCCAAGAGACCCAGTACTTC
.	TRBV11-2	.	TRBJ1-5	CASSLEVNQPQHF	TGTGCCAGCAGCTTAGAGGTAAATCAGCCCCAGCATTTT
TRBD1	TRBV10-3	.	TRBJ1-5	CAISDGTGVGNQPQHF	TGTGCCATCAGTGACGGGACAGGGGTAGGCAATCAGCCCCAGCATTTT
TRBD1	TRBV7-9	.	TRBJ2-5	CASSLGTDQETQYF	TGTGCCAGCAGCTTGGGGACAGACCAAGAGACCCAGTACTTC
.	TRBV18	.	TRBJ2-3	CASSPSLAGTDTQYF	TGTGCCAGCTCACCAAGCCTAGCCGGCACAGATACGCAGTATTTT
.	TRBV19	few	TRBJ2-7	CASSIGGEQYF	TGTGCCAGTAGTATTGGAGGCGAGCAGTACTTC
.	TRBV18	.	TRBJ2-7	CASSLKGSYEQYF	TGTGCCAGCTCACTAAAGGGCTCCTACGAGCAGTACTTC
.	TRBV5-1	.	TRBJ2-7	CASSPEGGSYEQYF	TGCGCCAGCAGCCCGGAGGGGGGAAGCTACGAGCAGTACTTC
TRBD2	TRBV5-1	.	TRBJ2-3	CASSLKGLAGTDTQYF	TGCGCCAGCAGCTTGAAGGGACTAGCGGGAACAGATACGCAGTATTTT
.	TRBV7-9	.	TRBJ2-1	CASSPQGWNEQFF	TGTGCCAGCAGCCCCCAGGGTTGGAATGAGCAGTTCTTC
.	TRBV28	.	TRBJ1-6	CASRGGGGSYNSPLHF	TGTGCCAGCAGGGGGGGAGGAGGCTCCTATAATTCACCCCTCCACTTT
.	TRBV6-5	.	TRBJ1-5	CASSPSAGAQPQHF	TGTGCCAGCAGTCCCTCAGCAGGGGCTCAGCCCCAGCATTTT
TRBD2	TRBV28	.	TRBJ2-1	CASSPGTSGSGHEQFF	TGTGCCAGCAGCCCCGGGACTAGCGGGAGTGGGCATGAGCAGTTCTTC
.	TRBV7-2	.	TRBJ2-3	CASSLVGTFLTDTQYF	TGTGCCAGCAGCTTAGTAGGGACTTTTCTGACAGATACGCAGTATTTT
.	TRBV6-5	.	TRBJ1-4	CASSLTVDNEKLFF	TGTGCCAGCAGTTTGACGGTGGATAATGAAAAACTGTTTTTT
.	TRBV6-6	.	TRBJ1-1	CASTKAFF	TGTGCCAGCACTAAAGCTTTCTTT
TRBD2	TRBV29-1	.	TRBJ2-7	CSVSGLAGEYEQYF	TGCAGCGTTTCAGGACTAGCGGGGGAGTACGAGCAGTACTTC
.	TRBV6-5	.	TRBJ2-1	CASSRDPSSYNEQFF	TGTGCCAGCAGCCGGGACCCGAGCTCCTACAATGAGCAGTTCTTC
TRBD1	TRBV28	.	TRBJ1-2	CASSSPPRTGQGYTF	TGTGCCAGCAGTTCCCCACCGCGGACAGGGCAGGGCTACACCTTC
TRBD2	TRBV7-9	.	TRBJ2-2	CASSLLAGDRELFF	TGTGCCAGCAGCTTACTAGCGGGAGATCGGGAGCTGTTTTTT
.	TRBV6-1	.	TRBJ1-2	CASSEAGGADSAGF	TGTGCCAGCAGTGAAGCCGGGGGGGCAGACAGTGCAGGCTTC
.	TRBV19	.	TRBJ2-7	CASKPAHHPSYEQYF	TGTGCCAGCAAGCCAGCCCACCATCCTTCCTACGAGCAGTACTTC
.	TRBV7-8	.	TRBJ2-7	CASSPTGPYEQYF	TGTGCCAGCAGCCCGACTGGACCCTACGAGCAGTACTTC
.	TRBV10-3	.	TRBJ1-2	CAIHISNYGYTF	TGTGCCATCCACATCAGTAACTATGGCTACACCTTC